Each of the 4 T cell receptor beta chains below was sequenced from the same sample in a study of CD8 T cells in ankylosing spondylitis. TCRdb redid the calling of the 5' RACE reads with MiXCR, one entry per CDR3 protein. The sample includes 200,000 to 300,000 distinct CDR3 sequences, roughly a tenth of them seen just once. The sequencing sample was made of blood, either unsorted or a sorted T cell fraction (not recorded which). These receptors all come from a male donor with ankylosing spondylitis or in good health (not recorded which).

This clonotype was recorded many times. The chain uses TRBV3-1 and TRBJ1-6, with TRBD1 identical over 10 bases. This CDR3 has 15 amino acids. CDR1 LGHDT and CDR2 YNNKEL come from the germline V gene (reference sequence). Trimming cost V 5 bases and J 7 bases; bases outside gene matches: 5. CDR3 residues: CASSSWTGGNSPLHF. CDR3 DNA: TGTGCCAGCAGCTCCTGGACAGGGGGAAATTCACCCCTCCACTTT.

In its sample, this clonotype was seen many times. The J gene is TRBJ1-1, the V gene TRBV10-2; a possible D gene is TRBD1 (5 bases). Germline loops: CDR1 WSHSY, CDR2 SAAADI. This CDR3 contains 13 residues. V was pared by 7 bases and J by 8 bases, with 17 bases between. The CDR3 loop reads CASIQFRDVEAFF. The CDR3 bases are TGCGCCAGCATTCAATTCCGGGACGTAGAAGCTTTCTTT.

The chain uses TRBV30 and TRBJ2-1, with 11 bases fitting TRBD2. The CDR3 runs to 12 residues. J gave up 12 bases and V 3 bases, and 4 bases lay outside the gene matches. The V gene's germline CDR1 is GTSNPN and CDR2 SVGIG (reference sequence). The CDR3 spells CAWRTSGTLQFF. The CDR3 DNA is TGTGCCTGGAGGACTAGCGGGACTCTGCAGTTCTTC.

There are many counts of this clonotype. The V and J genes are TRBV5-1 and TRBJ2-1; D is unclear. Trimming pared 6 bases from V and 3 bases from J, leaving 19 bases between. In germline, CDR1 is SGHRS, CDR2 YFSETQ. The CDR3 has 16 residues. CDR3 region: CASTLGRNQNYNEQFF. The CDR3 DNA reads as TGCGCCAGCACCCTAGGTCGGAATCAGAACTACAATGAGCAGTTCTTC.